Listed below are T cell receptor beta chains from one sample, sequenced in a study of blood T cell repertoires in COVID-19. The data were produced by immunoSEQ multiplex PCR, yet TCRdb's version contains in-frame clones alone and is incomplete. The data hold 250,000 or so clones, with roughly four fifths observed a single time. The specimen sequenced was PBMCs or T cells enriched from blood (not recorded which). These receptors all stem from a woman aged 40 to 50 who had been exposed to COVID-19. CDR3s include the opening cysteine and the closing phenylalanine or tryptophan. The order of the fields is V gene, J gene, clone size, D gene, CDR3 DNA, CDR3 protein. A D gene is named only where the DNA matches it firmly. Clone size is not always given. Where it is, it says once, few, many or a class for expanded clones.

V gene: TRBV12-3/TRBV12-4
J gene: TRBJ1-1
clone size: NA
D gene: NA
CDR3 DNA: TGTGCCAGCACCGACGGACAAACTGAAGCTTTCTTT
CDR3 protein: CASTDGQTEAFF

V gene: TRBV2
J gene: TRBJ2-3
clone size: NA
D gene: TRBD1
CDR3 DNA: TGTGCCAGCAGGAGGGGGCCCAGCACAGATACGCAGTATTTT
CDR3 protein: CASRRGPSTDTQYF

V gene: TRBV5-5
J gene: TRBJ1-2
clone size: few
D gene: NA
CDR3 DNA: TGTGCCAGCAGCTTGGAGCCGGGAATCTATGGCTACACCTTC
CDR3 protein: CASSLEPGIYGYTF

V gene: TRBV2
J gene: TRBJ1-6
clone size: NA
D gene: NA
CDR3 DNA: TGTGCCAGCAGTGATAAGGACATCGCTTCACCCCTCCACTTT
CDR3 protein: CASSDKDIASPLHF

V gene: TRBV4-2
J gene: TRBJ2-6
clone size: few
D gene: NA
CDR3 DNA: TGTGCCAGCAGCCAAGAACGACAGTCTGGGGCCAACGTCCTGACTTTC
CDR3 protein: CASSQERQSGANVLTF

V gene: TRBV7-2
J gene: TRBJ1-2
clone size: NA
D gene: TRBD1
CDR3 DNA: TGTGCCAGCAGCTTAGAGGGGGCCCCTAACTATGGCTACACCTTC
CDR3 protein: CASSLEGAPNYGYTF

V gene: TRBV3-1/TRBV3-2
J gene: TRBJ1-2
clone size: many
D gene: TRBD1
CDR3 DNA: TGTGCCAGCAGCGAAGGACAGGGGGGATCGGATGGCTACACCTTC
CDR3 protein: CASSEGQGGSDGYTF

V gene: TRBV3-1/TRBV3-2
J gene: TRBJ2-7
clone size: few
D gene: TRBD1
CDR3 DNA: TGTGCCAGCAGCCAACAGACAGGGGTCGAGCAGTACTTC
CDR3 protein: CASSQQTGVEQYF

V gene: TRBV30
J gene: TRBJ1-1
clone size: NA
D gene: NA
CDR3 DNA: TGTGCCTGGAGTGTACCAGGGTTGGGGTTGGCTTTCTTT
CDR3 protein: CAWSVPGLGLAFF

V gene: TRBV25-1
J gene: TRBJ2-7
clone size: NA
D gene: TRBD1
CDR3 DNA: TGTGCCAGCAGTGAATATCGGCAGGGGGCGCAAGAGCAGTACTTC
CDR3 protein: CASSEYRQGAQEQYF

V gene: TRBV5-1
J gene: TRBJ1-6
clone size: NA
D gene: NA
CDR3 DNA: TGCGCCAGCAGCCCGGACAGAGTCACCTATAATTCACCCCTCCACTTT
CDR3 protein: CASSPDRVTYNSPLHF